The present T cell receptor (beta chain) was sequenced within a study of cytomegalovirus exposure and HLA in healthy donors (dated by TCRdb to 2015 to 2018). For the study in its entirety: According to a later analysis, the 120 validation repertoires were produced on the same platform as the 680 or so repertoires of the first cohort. The study aimed to test whether cataloging public T cell receptors could reveal signatures of past pathogen exposure. Along with the roughly 610-subject first cohort, a separate validation cohort of 120 different subjects was used. The study combined high-throughput TCR immunosequencing, statistical association of individual TCRs with disease status, and machine learning to predict cytomegalovirus infection status.

Note on this clone: It has no known antigen specificity. The record has no base qualities; no much larger clone is one base away.

General study outcomes and caveats: A few of the identified cytomegalovirus-associated TCR beta chains were confirmed in vitro to be specific for cytomegalovirus antigens. Cytomegalovirus status was reported to be diagnosed by the classifier with high specificity and sensitivity in both the original and validation cohorts. The study listed approximately 160 TCR beta chains as associated with cytomegalovirus. Across donors, most TCR sequences were observed very rarely, whereas some public TCRs were present in many individuals. In a later analysis, TCRs clustered in the first cohort were found to also tend to co-occur in the approximately 110 validation repertoires, with 90% to 95% of cluster scores above 0. A later analysis had no HLA typing for the validation cohort, so co-occurrence there was scored across all 130 or so repertoires. It was suggested by the authors that the approach could potentially be generalized to other disease states and immunological phenotypes.

Library method: the immunoSEQ multiplex PCR assay. Under the source paper's analysis protocol: To diagnose cytomegalovirus status from the catalog of TCR beta chain sequences, a statistical classification framework was built. The table was pulled from immuneACCESS by TCRdb, which kept in-frame rearrangements only. Such tables lose some clones; where checked, under half of the loss comes from unresolved V genes, and the rest has no known cause. The DNA gave D and trimming, while V, J and clone size come from that table. The sample table lists 160,000 or so clones, approximately 86% of them with a count of one. Of the sample, roughly 2.5% is held by the ten largest clones. Per the germline V gene (reference sequence), SEHNR is the CDR1 and FQNEAQ is the CDR2. Its CDR3 holds 14 amino acids, cysteine through phenylalanine. The retained sequence is limited to the CDR3, 42 bases, with the frame set at the first base. The germline ends are 14 bases apart after V is trimmed by 2 bases and J by 7 bases.

Separate from the roughly 650-subject first cohort, the validation cohort of 95 to 150 subjects was the group to which the donors belonged. Sequenced: PBMCs. This TCR was sampled from a man aged 18-30 years in good health and CMV-seropositive. The sequence is built from TRBV7-9 and TRBJ1-2; TRBD1 might be the D gene, on 6 matching bases. The CDR3 loop reads CASSLPQGRGGYTF. The DNA sequence is as follows: TGTGCCAGCAGCTTACCACAGGGAAGAGGTGGCTACACCTTC.